The 10 T cell receptor beta chains presented below share a single source sample, sequenced in a study of blood T cell repertoires in COVID-19 (TCRdb year 2020). Library preparation employed the immunoSEQ multiplex PCR assay. TCRdb obtained this table from immuneACCESS and retained in-frame rearrangements with V and J assigned. These tables miss some clones; where compared with another copy, unresolved V genes account for less than half of the shortfall, and the remainder is unexplained. This sample comprises under 450,000 clones, approximately 93% of them detected only once. About 0.83% of the sample is in the top ten clones. The sequenced material came from PBMCs or T cells enriched from blood (not recorded which). These receptor sequences come from a woman aged 35 to 49 who had been exposed to COVID-19.

The chain carries TRBV2 and TRBJ2-1, with a possible D match to TRBD2 (5 bases). The germline V and J ends were trimmed by 6 bases and 7 bases, with 16 bases remaining between them. The germline V gene has CDR1 SNHLY and CDR2 FYNNEI. The CDR3 has 14 amino acids. CDR3 region: CASRDLGSGNEQFF. CDR3 bases: TGTGCCAGCAGGGACCTCGGATCGGGGAATGAGCAGTTCTTC.

The chain combines TRBV29-1 with TRBJ2-3; 8 bases are a match to TRBD2. The CDR3 runs 14 residues. Germline trimming cut 8 bases from V and 2 bases from J; bases unmatched to any gene: 9. CDR1 and CDR2 from the germline V gene are SQVTM and ANQGSEA. This chain's CDR3 is CSLKVAGFTDTQYF. In DNA form, the CDR3 reads TGCAGCCTGAAGGTAGCGGGGTTCACAGATACGCAGTATTTT.

The chain employs TRBV7-9 and TRBJ2-3; D possibly corresponds to TRBD1 (6 bases). From germline, CDR1 is SEHNR and CDR2 FQNEAQ (reference sequence). The CDR3 consists of 12 residues. The V gene lost 5 bases and the J gene lost 10 bases, with 13 bases spanning the gap. The CDR3 nucleotides are TGTGCCAGCAGCCCGGACAGTGGGGCGCAGTATTTT. It yields the protein CASSPDSGAQYF. The full variable domain, with the rest looked up from reference TRBV7-9 and TRBJ2-3, is DTGVSQNPRHKITKRGQNVTFRCDPISEHNRLYWYRQTLGQGPEFLTYFQNEAQLEKSRLLSDRFSAERPKGSFSTLEIQRTEQGDSAMYLCASSPDSGAQYFGPGTRLTVL.

V usage is TRBV2 and J usage is TRBJ2-5; 7 bases are shared with TRBD1. V gave up 6 bases and J gave up 4 bases; unmatched junction bases: 11. This CDR3 region has 15 residues. Germline CDR1 is SNHLY and CDR2 is FYNNEI. For the CDR3, the DNA is TGTGCCAGCAGGGATATGACAGGGTCGAGAGAGACCCAGTACTTC. Its protein product is CASRDMTGSRETQYF.

The V call is TRBV10-2, the J call TRBJ2-7; 7 bases align to TRBD1. This CDR3 is 12 amino acids long. With V trimmed by 7 bases and J by 4 bases, 4 bases remained unmatched. The V gene's germline CDR1 is WSHSY and CDR2 SAAADI. CDR3 sequence (DNA): TGCGCCAGCAAGGCAGGGGGTTACGAGCAGTACTTC. Translating it yields CASKAGGYEQYF.

This sequence joins TRBV19 and TRBJ2-2; TRBD1 matches 7 bases. The trim removed 5 bases at V and 6 bases at J, leaving 6 bases unmatched. The germline CDR1 and CDR2 sequences are LNHDA and SQIVND (reference sequence). The length of the CDR3 is 14 residues. The CDR3 nucleotides read TGTGCCAGTAGTGTCGGGACAGTTCCCGGGGAGCTGTTTTTT. Translated: CASSVGTVPGELFF.

The V call is TRBV6-5, the J call TRBJ1-6, with unresolved D. Germline CDR1 is MNHEY and CDR2 is SVGAGI. The ends were cut back, 0 bases at V and 9 bases at J, with 15 bases in the middle. This CDR3 spans 16 amino acids. DNA for the CDR3: TGTGCCAGCAGTTACTCGACTTTCGGGAAAGGTTCACCCCTCCACTTT. Translated, it gives CASSYSTFGKGSPLHF.

This clone occurred a few times. V and J are TRBV19 and TRBJ2-2; 8 nucleotides agree with TRBD1. V trimming: 4 bases; J trimming: 4 bases; junction bases outside the gene matches: 5. In germline, CDR1 is LNHDA, CDR2 SQIVND (reference sequence). The CDR3 has 15 residues. Written as DNA, the CDR3 is TGTGCCAGTAGTAACACAGGGGGGTCCACCGGGGAGCTGTTTTTT. Translating gives CASSNTGGSTGELFF.

The V and J genes are TRBV5-1 and TRBJ2-5, with D uncertain. The CDR3 is made up of 12 amino acids. In germline, CDR1 is SGHRS, CDR2 YFSETQ. Trimming removed 1 base at V and 2 bases at J, with 3 bases between. CDR3 DNA: TGCGCCAGCAGCTTGCCTCAAGAGACCCAGTACTTC. This encodes CASSLPQETQYF. The full variable domain, its missing parts supplied by reference TRBV5-1 and TRBJ2-5, is KAGVTQTPRYLIKTRGQQVTLSCSPISGHRSVSWYQQTPGQGLQFLFEYFSETQRNKGNFPGRFSGRQFSNSRSEMNVSTLELGDSALYLCASSLPQETQYFGPGTRLLVL.

This chain uses TRBV18 with TRBJ1-1; a weak D match, TRBD1 (5 bases). CDR1 and CDR2 from the germline V gene are KGHSH and LQKENI. Trimming left V 0 bases short and J 5 bases short, with 10 bases between. This CDR3 region has 14 residues. The CDR3 DNA reads as TGTGCCAGCTCACCACCACCAGGGAGGACTGAAGCTTTCTTT. Translated, it gives CASSPPPGRTEAFF.